Following are 2 T cell receptor beta chains from one sample sequenced in a study of PD-1 blockade in classical Hodgkin lymphoma. Every patient relapsed after autologous stem cell transplantation, and brentuximab vedotin exposure varied. Generated by immunoSEQ multiplex PCR, the TCRdb table keeps only in-frame clones and is missing some. The sample contains 10,000 to 13,000 clones, about three quarters of which appear only once. Sequenced here: peripheral blood mononuclear cells (PBMCs), sampled at baseline. Receptors originate from a human donor with classical Hodgkin lymphoma.

This chain uses TRBV28 with TRBJ1-2; D is uncertain. Looked up from germline, CDR1 is MDHEN and CDR2 is SYDVKM. The ends were cut back, 5 bases at V and 4 bases at J, with 11 bases in the middle. The CDR3 runs to 13 residues. The CDR3 loop is CASSDQVTYGYTF. Here the CDR3 DNA reads TGTGCCAGCAGTGATCAGGTCACCTATGGCTACACCTTC.

This clone was recorded once. The J gene is TRBJ2-5, the V gene TRBV5-1; 10 bases line up with TRBD1. Unmatched junction bases numbered 6, after V lost 7 bases and J lost 6 bases. Germline values: CDR1 SGHRS, CDR2 YFSETQ. This CDR3 is built from 13 residues. This chain's CDR3 is CASGGTGEKTQYF. Here the CDR3 DNA reads TGCGCCAGCGGAGGGACAGGGGAAAAGACCCAGTACTTC.